In this sample, the clone carrying this T cell receptor (beta chain) turned up once. This sample is drawn from a study of blood T cell repertoires in COVID-19. On the study more broadly: PBMCs, B-cell-depleted T cells, or T cells were the source of the cDNA or gDNA that made up the material.

TCRdb's copy holds only in-frame clones and misses some; the assay was immunoSEQ multiplex PCR. The sample holds some 19,000 clones; 82% are singletons and the top ten take approximately 6.6%. Sequencing was carried out using peripheral blood. This clonotype was sampled from a human donor in a cohort sampled during active COVID-19.

CDR3 sequence: CASMEENTGELFF. CDR3 bases: TGTGCCAGTATGGAGGAGAACACCGGGGAGCTGTTTTTT. The rearrangement joins TRBV19 to TRBJ2-2, with TRBD2 as a possible D gene (5 bases). Trimming pared 7 bases from V and 1 base from J, leaving 7 bases between. CDR3 size: 13 residues. The germline V gene encodes CDR1 LNHDA and CDR2 SQIVND (reference sequence).